This is a list of T cell receptor beta chains from one sample in a study of T cell repertoires in cytomegalovirus infection. TCRdb ran MiXCR on the reads and lists one entry per CDR3 protein. The profile shows about 89,000 distinct CDR3 sequences, around 28% of them singletons. Their antigens are not known. The sequencing here drew on CD8+ T cells from cultured PBMCs, taken from culture after CMV antigen stimulation. These receptors originate from a human donor in good health (CMV status not recorded). Some clones in this sample may be carry-over from other donors' samples. Each CDR3 is given with its conserved first and last residue.

j_call v_call cdr3_aa
TRBJ1-2 TRBV20-1 CSAAGTPGNYGYTF
TRBJ2-7 TRBV7-2 CASSPSGSSYEQYF
TRBJ1-1 TRBV6-2/TRBV6-3 CASSYTTWNTEAFF
TRBJ1-2 TRBV18 CASSEEWDSYGYTF
TRBJ2-1 TRBV19 CASTLTSGGDNEQFF
TRBJ1-1 TRBV7-2 CASPSVDTEAFF
TRBJ2-7 TRBV20-1 CSARRAWTSGSYEQYF
TRBJ1-2 TRBV7-9 CASSLDGSPYGYTF
TRBJ2-1 TRBV2 CASPGPALPHNEQFF
TRBJ2-3 TRBV2 CASSSGQSSTDTQYF
TRBJ2-7 TRBV7-9 CASSSPLEKSYEQYF
TRBJ1-1 TRBV5-1 CASSLRGTGNTEAFF
TRBJ2-7 TRBV7-9 CASSLDADRYEQYF
TRBJ1-1 TRBV12-3/TRBV12-4 CASSLSPNTEAFF
TRBJ2-5 TRBV7-2 CASSLGGPGETQYF
TRBJ2-7 TRBV6-1 CASSVTPGQTYEQYF
TRBJ2-2 TRBV6-7 CASSLTSGAGELFF
TRBJ2-7 TRBV6-1 CASSDGFPSSYEQYF
TRBJ2-7 TRBV7-9 CASSPSSVLAGPISVNEQYF
TRBJ2-7 TRBV7-8 CASSYGLAEQYF
TRBJ2-1 TRBV4-1 CASSQGGQGYNEQFF
TRBJ1-1 TRBV7-6 CASSLGGRSTEAFF
TRBJ2-7 TRBV7-6 CASSLARTGTYEQYF
TRBJ2-7 TRBV5-1 CASSLEAAGQGYEQYF
TRBJ2-7 TRBV5-4 CASSSIVRDEQYF
TRBJ1-2 TRBV20-1 CSARGTGSYYGYTF
TRBJ2-7 TRBV7-8 CASSLALPSGGLYEQYF
TRBJ2-1 TRBV25-1 CASSDPQGNEQFF
TRBJ2-7 TRBV5-6 CASSLYGTPSYEQYF
TRBJ2-7 TRBV2 CASSEDPGGEQYF
TRBJ1-6 TRBV9 CASSPREETAYNSPLHF
TRBJ1-1 TRBV19 CASSTQGGLTEAFF
TRBJ1-5 TRBV12-3/TRBV12-4 CASRSGSNNQPQHF
TRBJ2-3 TRBV29-1 CSSTGFSDTQYF
TRBJ1-1 TRBV7-2 CASSQQVTEAFF
TRBJ2-1 TRBV7-8 CASSVGSGTASYNEQFF
TRBJ2-1 TRBV7-6 CASSSSRTSGADEQFF
TRBJ1-3 TRBV7-9 CASNEPGGSFSGNTIYF
TRBJ2-1 TRBV20-1 CSARGDMLAGKSSYNEQFF
TRBJ2-7 TRBV20-1 CSARRGDYEQYF